This T cell receptor (beta chain) comes out of a study of blood T cell repertoires in COVID-19. In the study overall: Donors in the United States, Italy and Spain gave samples during acute or convalescent COVID-19.

Germline V lookup: CDR1 MDHEN, CDR2 SYDVKM. CDR3 length equals 12 residues. Trimming removed 4 bases at V and 11 bases at J, with 9 bases between. Generated by immunoSEQ multiplex PCR, the TCRdb table keeps only in-frame clones and is missing some. Among around 250,000 clones listed, about 82% were seen once. Across about two dozen US areas, participants ranged in age from roughly 18 to 95 years. Cohort assignment relied on participant-reported clinical history. The sample consisted of PBMCs or T cells enriched from blood (not recorded which). V gene TRBV28 combines with J gene TRBJ1-6; no reliable D call. The receptor was isolated from a woman aged 45-65 years who had recovered from COVID-19. CDR3 residues: CASSSPLAPLHF. CDR3 DNA sequence: TGTGCCAGCAGTTCCCCCCTAGCACCCCTCCACTTT.